Listed below are T cell receptor beta chains from one sample, sequenced in a study of patients and donors after allogeneic stem cell transplantation. TCRdb independently ran MiXCR on the RT-PCR reads; one entry per CDR3 protein. The table has roughly 200,000 distinct CDR3 sequences, around two fifths seen once. Specimen: blood, either unsorted or a sorted T cell fraction (not recorded which). Source of these receptors: a human donor who was either an allogeneic HSCT recipient or a stem cell or donor lymphocyte infusion donor (not recorded which). It is not recorded whose cells these are; they may come from a transplant donor. Each CDR3 is given with its conserved first and last residue. A D gene is named only where the DNA matches it firmly. The size field is filled for only some rows; it gives once, few, many or a size class.

abundance,v_gene,d_gene,j_gene,CDR3nt,CDR3aa
NA,TRBV4-1,NA,TRBJ2-1,TGCGCCAGCAGCCAATTAAACAGGGATGAGCAGTTCTTC,CASSQLNRDEQFF
NA,TRBV4-1,TRBD2,TRBJ2-1,TGCGCCAGCAACCAAGGGGTAGCGGGGGCTGCCTACAATGAGCAGTTCTTC,CASNQGVAGAAYNEQFF
few,TRBV20-1,NA,TRBJ1-2,TGCAGTGCTCCAGGGCTATCGGGGAATGGCTACACCTTC,CSAPGLSGNGYTF
NA,TRBV21-1,NA,TRBJ2-5,TGTGCCAGCAGCTTTCCCACCGACAGGAAAGAGACCCAGTACTTC,CASSFPTDRKETQYF
NA,TRBV6-5,TRBD2,TRBJ2-7,TGTGCCAGCAGATCTCTAGCGGGGGGCCGATACGAGCAGTACTTC,CASRSLAGGRYEQYF
NA,TRBV12-3/TRBV12-4,NA,TRBJ2-1,TGTGCCAGCAGACTCCTCCGGGCCAACAATGAGCAGTTCTTC,CASRLLRANNEQFF
NA,TRBV7-9,TRBD1,TRBJ1-2,TGTGCCAGCAGTACCCATCCCACAGGGGGTCTTGGGGTTGGCTACACCTTC,CASSTHPTGGLGVGYTF
NA,TRBV2,TRBD1,TRBJ1-1,TGTGCCAGCAGTGAAAACTGGGACAGGGTCGTTGAAGCTTTCTTT,CASSENWDRVVEAFF
few,TRBV20-1,NA,TRBJ1-5,TGCAGTGCTAGAGGTCCCAATCAGCCCCAGCATTTT,CSARGPNQPQHF
few,TRBV3-1,TRBD1,TRBJ1-1,TGTGCCAGCAGCCAGTTCGGGACAGCCGTGAACACTGAAGCTTTCTTT,CASSQFGTAVNTEAFF
NA,TRBV3-1,NA,TRBJ1-4,TGTGCCAGCAGCCAAGCCAGGCTGGTAAATGAAAAACTGTTTTTT,CASSQARLVNEKLFF